This T cell receptor beta chain was identified in a study of blood T cell repertoires in COVID-19. About the research overall: The United States, Italy and Spain provided the acute and convalescent COVID-19 samples.

V shed 5 bases and J 2 bases; nucleotides not matched to a gene: 17. The germline V gene encodes CDR1 SGHTA and CDR2 FQGNSA. CDR3 length: 19 residues. Here immunoSEQ multiplex PCR was the method, and the copy in TCRdb shows in-frame clones only, minus some. The repertoire consists of roughly 170,000 clones, with more than 70% occurring once and the leading ten covering 15% to 20%. Source material: PBMCs or T cells enriched from blood (not recorded which). The clonotype was recovered from a man aged 55 to 70 who had recovered from COVID-19. This chain connects TRBV7-2 to TRBJ2-7; 11 nucleotides align to TRBD2. The CDR3 bases are TGTGCCAGCAGCCAGATCCCGGGACTAGCGGCCCCCGTGACCTACGAGCAGTACTTC. Its translation: CASSQIPGLAAPVTYEQYF. Looking up the rest from reference TRBV7-2 and TRBJ2-7 gives the full variable domain: GAGVSQSPSNKVTEKGKDVELRCDPISGHTALYWYRQSLGQGLEFLIYFQGNSAPDKSGLPSDRFSAERTGGSVSTLTIQRTQQEDSAVYLCASSQIPGLAAPVTYEQYFGPGTRLTVT.